This T cell receptor (beta chain) was identified in a study of CD8+ T cells in alopecia areata. Study as a whole: Treated patients were given oral tofacitinib, which was dosed at 5 to 10 mg twice daily. It was 6 to 18 months of tofacitinib, and then there were 6 months off drug. Study findings and constraints: It was lesional scalp, especially alopecia totalis/universalis, that showed higher clonality than normal scalp.

The CDR3 is 12 amino acids. Between the trimmed V and J ends, which lost 7 bases and 0 bases, there was a span of 9 bases. Germline V lookup: CDR1 SQVTM, CDR2 ANQGSEA. Stated treatment: oral pan-JAK inhibitor, 5-10 mg twice daily. Lesional scalp punch biopsies and peripheral blood came from alopecia areata patients. Note on this clone: Its antigen is undetermined.

Reverse transcription of extracted RNA yielded cDNA, which provided the sequencing template. The assay was immunoSEQ multiplex PCR, and TCRdb's table has in-frame clones only and misses some. The repertoire holds approximately 180,000 clones, with around three fifths as singletons. The sample here was CD4+ T cells sorted from blood, taken at week 24, from a patient treated with tofacitinib. The sequence came from a human donor with alopecia areata. This chain uses TRBV29-1 with TRBJ1-1; a possible D gene is TRBD1 (5 bases). CDR3 DNA: TGCAGCGCGAGACAGATGAACACTGAAGCTTTCTTT. Protein: CSARQMNTEAFF.